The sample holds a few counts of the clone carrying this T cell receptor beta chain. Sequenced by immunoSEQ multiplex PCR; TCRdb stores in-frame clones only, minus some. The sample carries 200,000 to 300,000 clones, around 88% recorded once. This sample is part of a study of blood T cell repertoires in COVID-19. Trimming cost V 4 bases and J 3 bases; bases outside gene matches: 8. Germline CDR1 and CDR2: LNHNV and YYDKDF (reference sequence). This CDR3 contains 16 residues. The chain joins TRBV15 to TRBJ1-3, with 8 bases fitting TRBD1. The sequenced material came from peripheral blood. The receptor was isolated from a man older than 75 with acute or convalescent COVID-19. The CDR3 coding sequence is TGTGCCACCAGCATCTCCGGGACAGGTCTTGGAAACACCATATATTTT. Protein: CATSISGTGLGNTIYF.